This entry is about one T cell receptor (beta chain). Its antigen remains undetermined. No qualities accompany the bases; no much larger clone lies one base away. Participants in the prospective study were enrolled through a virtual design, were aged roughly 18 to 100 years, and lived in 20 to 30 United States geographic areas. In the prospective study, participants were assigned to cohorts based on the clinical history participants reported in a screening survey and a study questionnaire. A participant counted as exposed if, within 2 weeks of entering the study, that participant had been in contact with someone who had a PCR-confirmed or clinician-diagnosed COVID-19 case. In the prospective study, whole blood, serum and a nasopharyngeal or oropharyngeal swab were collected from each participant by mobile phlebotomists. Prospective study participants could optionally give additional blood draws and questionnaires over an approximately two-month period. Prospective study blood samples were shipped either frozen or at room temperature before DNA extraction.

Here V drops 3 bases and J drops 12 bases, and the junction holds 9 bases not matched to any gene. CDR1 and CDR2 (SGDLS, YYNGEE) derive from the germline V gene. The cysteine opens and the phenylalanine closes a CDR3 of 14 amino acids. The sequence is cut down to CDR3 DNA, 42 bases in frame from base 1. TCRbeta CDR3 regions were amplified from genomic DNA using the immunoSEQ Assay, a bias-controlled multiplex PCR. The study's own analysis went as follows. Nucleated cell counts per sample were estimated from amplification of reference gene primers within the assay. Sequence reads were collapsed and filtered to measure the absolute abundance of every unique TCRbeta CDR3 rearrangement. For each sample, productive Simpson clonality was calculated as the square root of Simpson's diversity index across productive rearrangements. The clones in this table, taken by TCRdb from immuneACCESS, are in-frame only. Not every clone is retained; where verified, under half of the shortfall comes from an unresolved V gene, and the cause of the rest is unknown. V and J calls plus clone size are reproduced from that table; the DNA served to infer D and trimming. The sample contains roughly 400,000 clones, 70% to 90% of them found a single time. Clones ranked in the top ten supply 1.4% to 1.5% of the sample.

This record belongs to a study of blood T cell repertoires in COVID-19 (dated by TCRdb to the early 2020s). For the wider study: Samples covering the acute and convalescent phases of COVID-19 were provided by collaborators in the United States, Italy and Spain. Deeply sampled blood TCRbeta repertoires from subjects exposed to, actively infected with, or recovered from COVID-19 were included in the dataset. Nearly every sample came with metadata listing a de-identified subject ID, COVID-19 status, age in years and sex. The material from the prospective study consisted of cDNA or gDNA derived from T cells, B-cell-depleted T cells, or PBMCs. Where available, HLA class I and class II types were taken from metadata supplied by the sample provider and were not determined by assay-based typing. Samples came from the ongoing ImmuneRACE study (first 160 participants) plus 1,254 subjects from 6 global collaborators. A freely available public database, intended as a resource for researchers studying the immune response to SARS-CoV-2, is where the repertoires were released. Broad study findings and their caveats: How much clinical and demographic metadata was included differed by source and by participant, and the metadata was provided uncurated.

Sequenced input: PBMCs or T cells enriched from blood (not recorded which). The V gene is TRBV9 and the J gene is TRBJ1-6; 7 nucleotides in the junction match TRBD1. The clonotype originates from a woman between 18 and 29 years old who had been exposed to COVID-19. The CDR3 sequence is CASSAEGQWLPLHF. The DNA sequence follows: TGTGCCAGCAGCGCAGAGGGACAGTGGTTACCCCTCCACTTT.